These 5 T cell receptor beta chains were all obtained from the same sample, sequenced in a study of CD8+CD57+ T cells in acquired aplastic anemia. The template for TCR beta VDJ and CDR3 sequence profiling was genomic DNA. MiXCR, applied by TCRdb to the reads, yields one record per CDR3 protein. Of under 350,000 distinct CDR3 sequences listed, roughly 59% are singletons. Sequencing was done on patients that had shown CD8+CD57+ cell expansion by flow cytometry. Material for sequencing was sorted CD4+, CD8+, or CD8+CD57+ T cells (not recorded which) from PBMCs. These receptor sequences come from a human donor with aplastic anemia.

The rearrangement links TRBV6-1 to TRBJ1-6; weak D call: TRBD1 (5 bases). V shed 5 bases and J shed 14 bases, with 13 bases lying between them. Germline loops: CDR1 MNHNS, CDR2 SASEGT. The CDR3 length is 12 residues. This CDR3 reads CASSYGGWALHF. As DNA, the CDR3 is TGTGCCAGCAGTTACGGGGGGTGGGCCCTCCACTTT.

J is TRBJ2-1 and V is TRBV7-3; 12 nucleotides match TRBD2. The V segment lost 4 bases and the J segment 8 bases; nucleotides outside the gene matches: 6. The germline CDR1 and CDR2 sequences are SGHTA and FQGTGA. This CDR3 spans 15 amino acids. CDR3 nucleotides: TGTGCCAGCAGCTCCCGACTAGCGGGAGAGCATGAGCAGTTCTTC. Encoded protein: CASSSRLAGEHEQFF.

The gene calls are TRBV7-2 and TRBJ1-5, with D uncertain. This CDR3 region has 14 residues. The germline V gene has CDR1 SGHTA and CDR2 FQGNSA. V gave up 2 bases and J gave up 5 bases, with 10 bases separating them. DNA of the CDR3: TGTGCCAGCAGCTTACTGGGCAGATATCAGCCCCAGCATTTT. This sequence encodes CASSLLGRYQPQHF.

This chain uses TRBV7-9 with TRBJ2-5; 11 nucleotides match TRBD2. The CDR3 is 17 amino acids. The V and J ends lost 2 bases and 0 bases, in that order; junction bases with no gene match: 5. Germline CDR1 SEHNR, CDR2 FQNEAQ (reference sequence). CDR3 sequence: CASSLRSSGGYQETQYF. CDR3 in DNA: TGTGCCAGCAGCTTAAGATCTAGCGGGGGGTACCAAGAGACCCAGTACTTC.

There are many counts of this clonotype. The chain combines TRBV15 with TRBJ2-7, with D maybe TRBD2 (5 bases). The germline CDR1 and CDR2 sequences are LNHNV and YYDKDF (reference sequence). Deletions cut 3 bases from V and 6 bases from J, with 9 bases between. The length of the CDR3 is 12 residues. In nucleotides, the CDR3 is TGTGCCACCAGCAGGCCTCGGGGCGAGCAGTACTTC. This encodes CATSRPRGEQYF.